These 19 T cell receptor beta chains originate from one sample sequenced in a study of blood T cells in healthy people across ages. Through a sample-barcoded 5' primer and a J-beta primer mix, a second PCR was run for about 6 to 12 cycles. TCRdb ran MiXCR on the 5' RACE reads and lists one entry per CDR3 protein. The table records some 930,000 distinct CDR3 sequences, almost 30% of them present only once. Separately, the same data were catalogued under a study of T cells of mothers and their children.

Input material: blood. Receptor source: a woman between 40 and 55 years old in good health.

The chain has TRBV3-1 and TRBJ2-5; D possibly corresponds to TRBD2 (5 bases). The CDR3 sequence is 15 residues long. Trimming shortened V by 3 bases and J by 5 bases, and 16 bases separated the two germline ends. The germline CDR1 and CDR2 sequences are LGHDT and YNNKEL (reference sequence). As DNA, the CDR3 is TGTGCCAGCAGCCAGGAGGACCCCAACTTCGAGACCCAGTACTTC. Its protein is CASSQEDPNFETQYF.

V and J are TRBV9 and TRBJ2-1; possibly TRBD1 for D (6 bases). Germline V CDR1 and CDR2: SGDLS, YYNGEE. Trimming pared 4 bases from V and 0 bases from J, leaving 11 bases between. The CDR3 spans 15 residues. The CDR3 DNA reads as TGTGCCAGCAGCACCGGACAGAGCTCCTACAATGAGCAGTTCTTC. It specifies CASSTGQSSYNEQFF.

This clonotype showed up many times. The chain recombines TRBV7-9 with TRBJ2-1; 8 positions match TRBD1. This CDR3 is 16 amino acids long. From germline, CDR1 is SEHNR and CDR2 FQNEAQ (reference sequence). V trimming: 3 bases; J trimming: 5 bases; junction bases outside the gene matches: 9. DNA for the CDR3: TGTGCCAGCAGCTTCGCCCCGACAGGGGCCAACAATGAGCAGTTCTTC. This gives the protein CASSFAPTGANNEQFF.

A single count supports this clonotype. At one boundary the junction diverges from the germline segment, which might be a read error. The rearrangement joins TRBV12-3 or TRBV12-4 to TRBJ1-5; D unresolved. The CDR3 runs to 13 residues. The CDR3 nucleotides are TGTGCCAACAGTGGCGCCAGCAATCAGCCCCAGCATTTT. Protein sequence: CANSGASNQPQHF.

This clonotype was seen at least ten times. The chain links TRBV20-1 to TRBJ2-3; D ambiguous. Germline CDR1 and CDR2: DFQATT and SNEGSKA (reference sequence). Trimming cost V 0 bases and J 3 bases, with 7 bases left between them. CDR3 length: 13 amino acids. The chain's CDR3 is CSAREGMTDTQYF. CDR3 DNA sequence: TGCAGTGCTAGAGAGGGGATGACAGATACGCAGTATTTT.

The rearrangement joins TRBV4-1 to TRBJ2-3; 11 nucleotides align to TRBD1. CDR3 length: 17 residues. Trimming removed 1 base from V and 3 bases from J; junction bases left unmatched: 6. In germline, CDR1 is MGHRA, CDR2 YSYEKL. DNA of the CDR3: TGCGCCAGCAGCCAAGTTCGGACAGGGGGCTTTACAGATACGCAGTATTTT. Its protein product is CASSQVRTGGFTDTQYF.

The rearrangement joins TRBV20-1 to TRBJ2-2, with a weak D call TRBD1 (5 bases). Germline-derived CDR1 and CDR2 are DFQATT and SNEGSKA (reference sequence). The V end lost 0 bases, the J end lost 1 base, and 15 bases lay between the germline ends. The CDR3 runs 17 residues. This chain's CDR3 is CSARDLYGHRNTGELFF. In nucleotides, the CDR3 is TGCAGTGCTAGAGATCTCTATGGACACCGGAACACCGGGGAGCTGTTTTTT.

CDR3 residues: CSARHGRSADTQYF. The CDR3 region has the DNA TGCAGTGCTAGGCACGGGAGGTCGGCAGATACGCAGTATTTT. The genes are TRBV20-1 and TRBJ2-3; TRBD2 aligns across 7 bases. Germline CDR1 is DFQATT and CDR2 is SNEGSKA (reference sequence). V gave up 3 bases and J gave up 4 bases; unmatched junction bases: 7. The CDR3 extends over 14 amino acids.

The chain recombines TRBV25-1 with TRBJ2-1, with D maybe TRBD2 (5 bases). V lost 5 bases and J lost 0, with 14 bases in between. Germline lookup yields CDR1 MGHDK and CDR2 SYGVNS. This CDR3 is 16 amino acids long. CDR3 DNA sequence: TGTGCCAGCAGTTTTACCCCGGGAAGCTCCTACAATGAGCAGTTCTTC. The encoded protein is CASSFTPGSSYNEQFF.

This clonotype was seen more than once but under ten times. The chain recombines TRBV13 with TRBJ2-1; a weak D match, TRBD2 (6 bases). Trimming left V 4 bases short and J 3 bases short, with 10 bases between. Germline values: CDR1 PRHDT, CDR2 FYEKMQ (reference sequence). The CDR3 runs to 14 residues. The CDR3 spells CASSSRGNYNEQFF. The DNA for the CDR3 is TGTGCCAGCAGCTCCCGGGGGAACTACAATGAGCAGTTCTTC.

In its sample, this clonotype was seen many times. In nucleotides, the CDR3 is TGTGCCAGCAGCTCACTAGCGGGGGGTGAGCAGTTCTTC. Translation gives CASSSLAGGEQFF. The genes are TRBV7-2 and TRBJ2-1; 12 bases fit TRBD2. CDR1 is SGHTA, CDR2 FQGNSA, per germline. V trimming: 4 bases; J trimming: 9 bases; junction bases outside the gene matches: 1. The CDR3 has 13 residues.

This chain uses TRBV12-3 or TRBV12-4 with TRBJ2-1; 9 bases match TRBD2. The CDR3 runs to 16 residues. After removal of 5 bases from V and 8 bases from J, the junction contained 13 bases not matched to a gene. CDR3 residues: CASSPPLRGGLDEQFF. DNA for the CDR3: TGTGCCAGCAGTCCACCCTTGCGGGGGGGCCTGGATGAGCAGTTCTTC.

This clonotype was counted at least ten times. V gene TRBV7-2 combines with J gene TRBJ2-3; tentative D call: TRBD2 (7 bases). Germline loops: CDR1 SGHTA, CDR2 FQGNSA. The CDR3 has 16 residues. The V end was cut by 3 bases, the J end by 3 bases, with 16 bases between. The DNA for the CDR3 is TGTGCCAGCAGCTTTGGGGGGGGGCCTAGGACAGATACGCAGTATTTT. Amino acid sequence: CASSFGGGPRTDTQYF.

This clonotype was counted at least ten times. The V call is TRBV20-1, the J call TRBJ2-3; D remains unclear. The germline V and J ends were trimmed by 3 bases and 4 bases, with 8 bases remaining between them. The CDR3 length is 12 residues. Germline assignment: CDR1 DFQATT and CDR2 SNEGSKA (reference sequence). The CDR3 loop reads CSASRGADTQYF. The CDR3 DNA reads TGCAGTGCTAGTAGAGGTGCAGATACGCAGTATTTT.

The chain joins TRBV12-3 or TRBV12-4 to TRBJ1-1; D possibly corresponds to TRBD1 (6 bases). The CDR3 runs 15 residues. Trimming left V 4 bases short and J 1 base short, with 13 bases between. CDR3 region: CASSSFDRRNTEAFF. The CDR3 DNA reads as TGTGCCAGCAGTTCCTTCGACAGGAGGAACACTGAAGCTTTCTTT.

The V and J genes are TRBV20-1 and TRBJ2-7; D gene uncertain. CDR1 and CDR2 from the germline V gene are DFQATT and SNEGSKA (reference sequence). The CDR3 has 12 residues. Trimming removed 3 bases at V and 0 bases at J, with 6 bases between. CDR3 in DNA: TGCAGTGCTAGCACGGACTCCTACGAGCAGTACTTC. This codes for CSASTDSYEQYF.

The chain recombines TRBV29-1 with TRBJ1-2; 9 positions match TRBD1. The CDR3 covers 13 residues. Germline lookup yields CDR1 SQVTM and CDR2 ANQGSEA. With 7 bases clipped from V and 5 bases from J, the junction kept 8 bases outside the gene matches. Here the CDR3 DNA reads TGCAGCGCCGGGGGACAGGGAAAATATGGCTACACCTTC. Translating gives CSAGGQGKYGYTF.

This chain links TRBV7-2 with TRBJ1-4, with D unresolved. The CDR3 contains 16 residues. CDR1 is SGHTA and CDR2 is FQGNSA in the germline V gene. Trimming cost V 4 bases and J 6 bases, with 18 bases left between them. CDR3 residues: CASSSRYDDGDEKLFF. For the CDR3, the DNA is TGTGCCAGCAGCTCGCGCTATGATGATGGCGATGAAAAACTGTTTTTT.

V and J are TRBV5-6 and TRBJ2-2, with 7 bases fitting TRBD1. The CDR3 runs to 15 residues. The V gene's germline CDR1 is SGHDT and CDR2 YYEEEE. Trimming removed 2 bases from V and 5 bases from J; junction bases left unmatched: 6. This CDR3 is CASSFDRVRTGELFF. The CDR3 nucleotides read TGTGCCAGCAGCTTCGACAGGGTTCGAACCGGGGAGCTGTTTTTT. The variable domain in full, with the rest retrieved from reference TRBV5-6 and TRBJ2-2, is DAGVTQSPTHLIKTRGQQVTLRCSPKSGHDTVSWYQQALGQGPQFIFQYYEEEERQRGNFPDRFSGHQFPNYSSELNVNALLLGDSALYLCASSFDRVRTGELFFGEGSRLTVL.